This T cell receptor beta chain was documented in a study of cytomegalovirus exposure and HLA in healthy donors (dated by TCRdb to 2015 to 2018). In the study overall: In an earlier analysis of some 610 of the donors, approximately 300 Gb of sequence data and 100 million or so unique TCR beta sequences from roughly 180 million T cells were reported. Among the roughly 400 genotyped donors, under 90% belonged to the genetic ancestry cluster associated with self-reported Caucasian donors. Genome-wide SNP genotypes for about three fifths of the 666 donors were used in a later genetic analysis, which treated that subset as a discovery cohort. To predict cytomegalovirus infection status, the study combined high-throughput TCR immunosequencing, statistical association of individual TCRs with disease status, and machine learning. About 320 gigabases of sequencing data and approximately 84 million unique TCR sequences were included in an early release covering roughly 600 HLA-typed donors. Class I and class II HLA loci were covered by the typing at four-digit resolution. All discovery cohort repertoires had been generated using a single sequencing platform. The study was designed to test whether signatures of past pathogen exposure could be identified by cataloging public T cell receptors. Donor age, sex, ethnicity and CMV serostatus were collected together with the repertoire data. A later analysis re-analyzed previously published TCR beta repertoires from 600 to 850 donors and added high-resolution HLA genotyping to study TCR occurrence patterns. Besides the first cohort of around 670 subjects, a separate validation cohort made up of 120 different subjects was used. Roughly five DR-DQ haplotypes were handled as single units for association and clustering, since linkage in the cohort was strong. Across approximately 400 genotyped donors of the cohort, an average of about 220,000 unique TCR beta nucleotide sequences per donor were sequenced, and around 20% of those sequences were non-productive. Typing coverage differed by locus: A, B, C, DRB1 and DQB1 were typed in roughly 629-630 donors, DQA1 in about 560, DPA1 in over 600, and DPB1 in just under 490. An earlier analysis of several hundred of the donors used high-throughput TCR beta sequencing to judge whether each TCR beta V gene segment behaved as functional or pseudogenic. The study used immunosequencing to profile the T cell repertoires of several hundred subjects and linked those repertoires to cytomegalovirus serostatus. Rather than drawing on any new phenotypic data, the later analysis identified candidate immune exposures from TCR beta sequences and the way those sequences occurred across donors. Overall study results and their limits: In a later analysis, HLA-associated TCR beta chains were found to be more clonally expanded and to have lower generation probabilities than equally common non-associated chains. In a later analysis, some 17,000 TCR beta sequences were associated with specific HLA alleles at a false discovery rate of 0.05. The study gave a list of about 160 TCR beta chains associated with cytomegalovirus. It was suggested by the authors that the approach could potentially be generalized to other disease states and immunological phenotypes. The cohort was sequenced for TCR beta chains only, and without alpha or paired-chain data the features that could be detected were limited. When HLA alleles, especially DR and DQ, strongly co-occurred, attributing TCR associations to individual alleles was difficult. While some public TCRs were present in many individuals, most TCR sequences turned up only very rarely across donors. According to a later analysis, parvovirus B19, influenza, CMV and Epstein-Barr virus appeared linked to several top co-occurrence clusters. A later genetic analysis reported fewer N-insertions in productive TCRs among donors in an Asian-associated ancestry cluster than the roughly 720-donor mean. Some IMGT-functional V segments, including TRBV6-2 and TRBV6-3, could not be told apart with the 87-base-pair reads, so those segments were excluded. Around 16 rarely observed V segments, including chromosome 9 orphons, were excluded from the earlier analysis of approximately 600 of the donors because counts were too low. A cluster of highly shared sequence variants was judged likely to be a technical artifact of the sequencing pipeline. The classifier was reported to diagnose cytomegalovirus status with high specificity and sensitivity in both the original cohort and the validation cohort. Broadly in line with IMGT annotations, most TCR beta V segments showed up in productive rearrangements about 87% or about 30% of the time in an earlier analysis of approximately 600 of the donors. A later genetic analysis associated a missense DCLRE1C variant with V-gene and J-gene trimming of TCR beta chains, and an independent cohort replicated the association. CMV serostatus was the only immune exposure information available for the cohort. Correlated functional status among segregating V segments might be attributable to linkage disequilibrium, but an unknown experimental factor could not be ruled out. In a later analysis, most CMV-associated TCR beta chains were found to appear HLA-restricted, with HLA associations seemingly driven largely by CMV exposure. In a later analysis, the rate of TCR association differed among HLA loci, with DRB1 alleles having the most associated TCRs and HLA-C alleles having the fewest. A few of the identified cytomegalovirus-associated TCR beta chains were confirmed in vitro to be specific for cytomegalovirus antigens. HLA typing was unavailable for some donors at each locus, so association tests used only the typed subset. Presence/absence analyses assumed roughly uniform sequencing depth across donors, an assumption that may not hold. A further reported finding was that TCR beta sequences accurately predicted the HLA-A and HLA-B alleles for most subjects in the first cohort.

Library prep was done by the immunoSEQ multiplex PCR assay. The multiplex PCR relied on a mix of 60 forward primers for TCR Vbeta segments and 13 reverse primers for TCR Jbeta segments. Amplification of the CDR3 region of rearranged TCR beta genes was performed with a multiplex PCR assay on genomic DNA. The Illumina HiSeq System was used to sequence the amplified TCR beta libraries as 87-base-pair reads. As for the original processing: A later analysis counted about 80 million unique TCR beta chains across the 550 to 800 repertoires, and around 9.9 million of these chains were shared by at least two donors. A nearest-neighbor algorithm error-corrected the raw reads and collapsed the reads into unique sequences, merging closely related sequences to remove PCR and sequencing errors. To assign V, D and J gene segments, CDR3 sequences were aligned to IMGT reference sequences. For a sequence to be retained, a match of at least six nucleotides was required to both a V gene segment and a J gene segment. A rearrangement was called productive if the CDR3 had no stop codons and remained in frame with V and J, and every other rearrangement was called non-productive. CDR3 was defined according to IMGT convention as the region running from the second conserved V-encoded cysteine to the conserved J-encoded phenylalanine. In an earlier analysis of around 540 of the donors, sequences lacking an unambiguous match to a single V gene segment were excluded. An earlier analysis of under 750 of the donors called V segments functional above 56.7% productive rearrangements and segregating when the between-donor standard deviation exceeded 5%. To diagnose cytomegalovirus status from the catalog of TCR beta chain sequences, a statistical classification framework was built. V and J gene assignment, in a later analysis, came from comparing TCR nucleotide sequences with IMGT/GENE-DB human TR gene sequences. In a later analysis, CDR3 sequences and most-parsimonious VDJ recombination scenarios were assigned using the TCRdist pipeline. In a later analysis, every TCR beta chain was defined by the combination of its CDR3 amino acid sequence and its V-gene family, and reads without a unique V-gene family were dropped. A later analysis removed 592 highly shared, low-generation-probability nucleotide sequences to deal with suspected cross-contamination and a sequencing artifact. A later analysis calculated a clonal expansion index for each public chain from normalized within-repertoire ranks of inferred template counts. In a later analysis, generation probabilities were computed with a VDJ recombination model fitted to out-of-frame rearrangements, and the resulting probabilities were checked against IGoR. In a later analysis, TCR-TCR, TCR-HLA and TCR-CMV co-occurrence was scored with hypergeometric tests, and a repertoire-size bias correction was applied to TCR pairs. In a later analysis, false discovery rates were estimated by permuting HLA or CMV assignments 20 times. In a later analysis, co-occurring TCRs were grouped using DBSCAN, and TCRdist sequence similarity was added for clustering within HLA-allele-positive subsets. For co-occurrence clustering, repertoires with fewer than 30,000 or more than 120,000 public chains were excluded, along with five or six repertoires with anomalous nucleotide sharing. Imported from immuneACCESS, the table was reduced by TCRdb to in-frame sequences with V and J called. These copies leave out some clones; in studies compared against another copy, an unresolved V gene accounts for under half, and the cause of the remainder is not known. The D gene and trimming were derived from the DNA, and the V and J assignments and clone size from that table. This sample gives tens of thousands of clones in total; approximately 60% of them show up just once. Of the sample, approximately 5% is held by the ten largest clones.

The sample holds one count of this clone. The clone's antigen remains unknown. No qualities accompany the bases; no much larger clone lies one base away. The germline V gene provides CDR1 MNHNS and CDR2 SASEGT. Reading from cysteine to phenylalanine, the CDR3 counts 14 amino acids. CDR3 DNA is the only sequence kept; it has 42 bases, read in frame from the first base. Trimming costs V 7 bases and J 8 bases, and their ends lie 20 bases apart. The cohort comprised fewer than 750 healthy bone marrow donors. Cohort members were all nominally healthy when sampled, although unrecorded immune exposures were likely present. The donor was CMV seropositive and was included in the group of about 290 seropositive cohort members. Every donor gave a peripheral blood sample, and the peripheral blood mononuclear cells from that sample were used for TCR beta sequencing. The Qiagen DNeasy Blood Extraction Kit was used to extract genomic DNA from the blood cell samples.

Recombination joined TRBV6-1 with TRBJ1-2; TRBD1 is perhaps the D gene, given 5 matching bases. Sequenced input: PBMCs. The receptor comes from a woman aged 30 to 39 in good health and CMV-seropositive. The CDR3 protein: CASILSGGNGGYTF. In nucleotides, the sequence is TGTGCCAGCATCCTGAGCGGGGGGAACGGCGGCTACACCTTC.